The rows below give T cell receptor beta chains drawn from one sample of a study of T cells after yellow fever vaccination. In TCRdb, the 5' RACE reads were re-called with MiXCR into one record per CDR3 protein. This table has tens of thousands of distinct CDR3 sequences, roughly 7.4% appearing once. Sequenced material: CD8+ T cells sorted from PBMCs, taken on the day of the first yellow fever vaccination. These receptors originate from a man aged 18-30 years who received the YFV17D yellow fever vaccine. Each CDR3 is given with its conserved first and last residue. Fields, in order: J gene, D gene, V gene, CDR3 protein. The D gene is left open where the match is weak.

>TRBJ1-1|TRBD1|TRBV7-9
CASSIYRGVSTEAFF
>TRBJ1-2|TRBD1|TRBV24-1
CATSDPRDSGYTF
>TRBJ1-5|NA|TRBV27
CASSWGYNQPQHF
>TRBJ1-1|NA|TRBV29-1
CSVPGATLSTEAFF
>TRBJ2-7|NA|TRBV10-3
CAISESGQGIHEQYF
>TRBJ2-1|NA|TRBV11-1
CASSLAAGTSYNEQFF
>TRBJ2-7|TRBD1|TRBV29-1
CSVSRDRAYEQYF
>TRBJ2-3|NA|TRBV7-6
CASSLGGYTTDTQYF
>TRBJ1-5|NA|TRBV6-5
CASSFQPHPNQPQHF
>TRBJ2-3|TRBD2|TRBV11-2
CASSLREGGTDTQYF
>TRBJ2-7|TRBD2|TRBV5-6
CASSAGWRGKSHEQYF
>TRBJ1-2|NA|TRBV4-1
CASSQDLGFANYDYTF
>TRBJ2-1|NA|TRBV7-9
CASSSQPFRDNEQFF
>TRBJ2-1|NA|TRBV14
CASSQGWDEQFF
>TRBJ2-2|NA|TRBV6-5
CASSYRLGGELFF
>TRBJ2-1|TRBD2|TRBV27
CASSLGSGGYNEQFF
>TRBJ2-7|NA|TRBV2
CASSPRTVSYEQYF
>TRBJ2-6|TRBD1|TRBV12-3/TRBV12-4
CASRLGQGGANVLTF
>TRBJ2-2|NA|TRBV5-1
CASRPLMEGDTGELFF
>TRBJ1-5|NA|TRBV3-1
CATSHDSPNSYSNQPQHF
>TRBJ2-4|TRBD2|TRBV10-3
CAIRSGNEAKNIQYF
>TRBJ1-5|NA|TRBV7-2
CASSLIGGNQPQHF
>TRBJ2-6|NA|TRBV12-5
CASGFPSGANVLTF
>TRBJ1-4|NA|TRBV19
CASSIGMIRLFF
>TRBJ1-5|TRBD1|TRBV28
CAIHRTGSGQPQHF
>TRBJ2-7|TRBD1|TRBV4-1
CASSQAPSGQGLTYEQYF
>TRBJ1-5|TRBD1|TRBV24-1
CATSDPRQGINQPQHF
>TRBJ2-2|NA|TRBV7-8
CASSFRVMFRDTGELFF
>TRBJ2-1|NA|TRBV6-2/TRBV6-3
CASSYLGWQFF
>TRBJ2-2|NA|TRBV5-5
CASSLSIETGHTGELFF
>TRBJ2-7|NA|TRBV5-5
CASSFRPPAYEQYF
>TRBJ2-4|TRBD1|TRBV5-1
CASSPNGQGDIQYF
>TRBJ2-7|TRBD2|TRBV27
CASSTGRPYEQYF
>TRBJ2-3|NA|TRBV6-2/TRBV6-3
CASSYSWVLEVDTQYF
>TRBJ2-3|NA|TRBV7-3
CASSLSGAHTDTQYF
>TRBJ1-3|NA|TRBV5-1
CASSLGRSSGNTIYF
>TRBJ2-2|NA|TRBV12-3/TRBV12-4
CASSLGLWNANTGELFF
>TRBJ2-2|TRBD1|TRBV13
CASSPTGAGELFF
>TRBJ2-7|NA|TRBV12-3/TRBV12-4
CASSSRDTGISYEQYF
>TRBJ1-2|TRBD1|TRBV4-2
CASSPLTGIDLYGYTF